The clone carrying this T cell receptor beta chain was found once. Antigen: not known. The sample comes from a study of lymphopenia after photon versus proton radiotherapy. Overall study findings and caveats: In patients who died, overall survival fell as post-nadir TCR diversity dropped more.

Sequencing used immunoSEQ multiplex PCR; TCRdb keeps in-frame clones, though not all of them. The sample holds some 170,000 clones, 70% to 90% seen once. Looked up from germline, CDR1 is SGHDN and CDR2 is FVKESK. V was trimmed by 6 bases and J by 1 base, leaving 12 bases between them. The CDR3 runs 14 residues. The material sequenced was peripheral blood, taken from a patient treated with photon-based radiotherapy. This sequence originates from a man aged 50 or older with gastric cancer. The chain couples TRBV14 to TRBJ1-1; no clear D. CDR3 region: CASRLEGSNTEAFF. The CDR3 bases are TGTGCCAGCAGATTGGAAGGATCGAACACTGAAGCTTTCTTT.